A single sample gave rise to the 3 T cell receptor beta chains below, sequenced in a study of T-cell reconstitution after alpha-beta-depleted transplantation in children. Unique molecular identifiers were incorporated into the prepared TCRbeta library. TCRdb re-analysed the PCR reads in MiXCR, keeping a single row per CDR3 protein. Of about 980,000 distinct CDR3 sequences listed, about 29% are singletons. The starting material was PBMCs, mostly from graft donor cells, obtained 360 days after TCRalphabeta/CD19-depleted stem cell transplant. Receptor source: a boy under two years old who had a stem cell transplant for SCID, so the T cells may come from the graft donor.

The chain links TRBV5-1 to TRBJ2-3, with 9 bases lining up with TRBD2. The junction had 11 bases not matched to a gene; V was cut back by 0 bases and J by 0 bases. CDR1 and CDR2 from the germline V gene are SGHRS and YFSETQ. The CDR3 runs 19 residues. The CDR3 spells CASSLGLAATSSSTDTQYF. CDR3 sequence (DNA): TGCGCCAGCAGCTTGGGACTAGCGGCGACCTCGTCTAGCACAGATACGCAGTATTTT. Full variable domain (rest looked up from reference TRBV5-1 and TRBJ2-3): KAGVTQTPRYLIKTRGQQVTLSCSPISGHRSVSWYQQTPGQGLQFLFEYFSETQRNKGNFPGRFSGRQFSNSRSEMNVSTLELGDSALYLCASSLGLAATSSSTDTQYFGPGTRLTVL.

The chain couples TRBV12-3 or TRBV12-4 to TRBJ1-1; 9 nucleotides line up with TRBD1. The length of the CDR3 is 17 residues. V shed 5 bases and J 0 bases; nucleotides not matched to a gene: 10. The CDR3 spells CASSLSGTGRMNTEAFF. The CDR3, as DNA: TGTGCCAGCAGTCTAAGCGGGACAGGGCGGATGAACACTGAAGCTTTCTTT.

V gene TRBV6-2 or TRBV6-3 combines with J gene TRBJ2-7; D gene unclear. Trimming removed 0 bases from V and 2 bases from J, with 8 bases in between. Looked up from germline, CDR1 is MNHEY and CDR2 is SVGEGT. The CDR3 is made up of 14 amino acids. CDR3 nucleotides: TGTGCCAGCAGTTACTCAATCGGCACCTACGAGCAGTACTTC. Residues: CASSYSIGTYEQYF.